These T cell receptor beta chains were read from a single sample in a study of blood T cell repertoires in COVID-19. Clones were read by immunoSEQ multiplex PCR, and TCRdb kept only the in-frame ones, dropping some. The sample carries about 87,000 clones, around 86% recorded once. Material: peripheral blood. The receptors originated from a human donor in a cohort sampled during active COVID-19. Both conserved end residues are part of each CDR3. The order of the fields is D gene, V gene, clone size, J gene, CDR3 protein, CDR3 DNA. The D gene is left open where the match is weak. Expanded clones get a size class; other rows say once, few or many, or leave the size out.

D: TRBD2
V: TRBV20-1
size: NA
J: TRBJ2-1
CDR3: CSASLLAATYNEQFF
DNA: TGCAGTGCTAGTCTGCTAGCGGCTACCTACAATGAGCAGTTCTTC

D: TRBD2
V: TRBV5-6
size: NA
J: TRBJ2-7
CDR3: CASSWTSGREQYF
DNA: TGTGCCAGCAGCTGGACTAGCGGCCGAGAGCAGTACTTC

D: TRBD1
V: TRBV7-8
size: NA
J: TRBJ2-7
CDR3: CASSPGTAVREQYF
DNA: TGTGCCAGCAGCCCGGGGACAGCCGTACGAGAGCAGTACTTC

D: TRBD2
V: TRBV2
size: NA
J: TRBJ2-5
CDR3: CASSERELAGQETQYF
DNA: TGTGCCAGCAGTGAAAGAGAACTAGCGGGGCAAGAGACCCAGTACTTC

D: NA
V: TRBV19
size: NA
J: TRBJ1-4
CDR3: CASSPRPAGGEKLFF
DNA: TGTGCCAGTAGTCCTCGGCCCGCTGGGGGGGAAAAACTGTTTTTT

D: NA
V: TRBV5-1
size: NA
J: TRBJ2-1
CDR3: CASSLTPGEVNEQFF
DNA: TGCGCCAGCAGTCTGACGCCGGGAGAGGTTAATGAGCAGTTCTTC

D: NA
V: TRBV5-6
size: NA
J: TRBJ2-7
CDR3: CASSWFVLGVDEQYF
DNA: TGTGCCAGCAGCTGGTTCGTGTTAGGGGTTGACGAGCAGTACTTC

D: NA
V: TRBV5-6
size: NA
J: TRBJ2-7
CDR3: CASSVYDMPYEQYF
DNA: TGTGCCAGCAGCGTATATGACATGCCCTACGAGCAGTACTTC

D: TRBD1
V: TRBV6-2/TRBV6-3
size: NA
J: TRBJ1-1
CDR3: CASSFDRGSEAFF
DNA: TGTGCCAGCAGTTTCGACAGGGGGTCTGAAGCTTTCTTT

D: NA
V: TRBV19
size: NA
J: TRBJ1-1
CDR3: CASSAPGRENTEAFF
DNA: TGTGCCAGTAGTGCTCCGGGGCGGGAGAACACTGAAGCTTTCTTT

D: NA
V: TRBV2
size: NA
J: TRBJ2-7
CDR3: CASMVNEGYEQYF
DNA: TGTGCCAGCATGGTTAATGAGGGATACGAGCAGTACTTC

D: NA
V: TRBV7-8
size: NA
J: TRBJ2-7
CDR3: CASSPDRQITYEQYF
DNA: TGTGCCAGCAGCCCGGACCGACAGATAACCTACGAGCAGTACTTC

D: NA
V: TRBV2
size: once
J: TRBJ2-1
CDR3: CASRDYGQGGFF
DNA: TGTGCCAGCAGGGACTATGGGCAGGGTGGGTTCTTC

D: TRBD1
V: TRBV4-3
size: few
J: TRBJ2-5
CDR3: CASSPTGRQETQYF
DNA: TGCGCCAGCAGCCCGACAGGGCGGCAAGAGACCCAGTACTTC

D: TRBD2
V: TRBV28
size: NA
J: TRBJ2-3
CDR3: CASISGEVGDTQYF
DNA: TGTGCCAGCATTAGCGGGGAGGTTGGAGATACGCAGTATTTT

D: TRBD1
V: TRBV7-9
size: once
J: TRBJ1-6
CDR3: CASSWGQGKSPLHF
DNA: TGTGCCAGCAGCTGGGGACAGGGCAAATCACCCCTCCACTTT

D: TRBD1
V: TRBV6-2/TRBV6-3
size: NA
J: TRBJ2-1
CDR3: CASSWGTGYFEQFF
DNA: TGTGCCAGCAGTTGGGGGACAGGGTATTTTGAGCAGTTCTTC

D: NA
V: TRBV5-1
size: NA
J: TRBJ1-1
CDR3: CASSLSRPNTEAFF
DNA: TGCGCCAGCAGCTTGTCCCGTCCCAACACTGAAGCTTTCTTT

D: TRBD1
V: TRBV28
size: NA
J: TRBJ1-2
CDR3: CASSMLQGASYGYTF
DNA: TGTGCCAGCAGTATGCTACAGGGGGCTAGCTATGGCTACACCTTC

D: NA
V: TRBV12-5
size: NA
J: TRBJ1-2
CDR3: CASGFDGLNYGYTF
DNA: TGTGCTAGTGGTTTCGACGGACTAAACTATGGCTACACCTTC

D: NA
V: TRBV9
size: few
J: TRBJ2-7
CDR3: CASSVQGSAYEQYF
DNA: TGTGCCAGCAGCGTACAGGGATCCGCCTACGAGCAGTACTTC

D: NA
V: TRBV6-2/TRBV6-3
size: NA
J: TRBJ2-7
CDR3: CASSPRDYEQYF
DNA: TGTGCCAGCAGTCCACGGGACTACGAGCAGTACTTC

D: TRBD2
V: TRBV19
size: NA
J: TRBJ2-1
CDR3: CATTSGRAVEQFF
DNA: TGTGCCACGACTAGCGGGAGGGCCGTTGAGCAGTTCTTC

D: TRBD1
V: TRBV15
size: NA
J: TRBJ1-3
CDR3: CATSLDRVGNTIYF
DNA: TGTGCCACCAGCTTAGACAGGGTCGGAAACACCATATATTTT

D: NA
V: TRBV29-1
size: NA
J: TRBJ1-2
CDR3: CSVEDPKEYNGYTF
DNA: TGCAGCGTTGAAGACCCGAAGGAGTATAATGGCTACACCTTC

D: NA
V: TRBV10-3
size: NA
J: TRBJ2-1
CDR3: CAIRASGGGNEQFF
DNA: TGTGCCATCAGAGCTAGCGGAGGGGGGAATGAGCAGTTCTTC

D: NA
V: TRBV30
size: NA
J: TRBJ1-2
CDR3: CAWTGEWAYGYTF
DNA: TGTGCCTGGACCGGCGAGTGGGCCTATGGCTACACCTTC

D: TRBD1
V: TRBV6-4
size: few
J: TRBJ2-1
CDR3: CASSPGTGGNEQFF
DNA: TGTGCCAGCAGTCCCGGGACAGGGGGCAATGAGCAGTTCTTC

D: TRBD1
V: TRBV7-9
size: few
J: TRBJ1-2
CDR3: CASSPGTENYGYTF
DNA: TGTGCCAGCAGCCCCGGGACAGAGAACTATGGCTACACCTTC

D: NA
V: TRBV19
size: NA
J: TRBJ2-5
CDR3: CASSIAGTSRLGETQYF
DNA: TGTGCCAGTAGTATTGCAGGAACGTCCCGCCTGGGAGAGACCCAGTACTTC

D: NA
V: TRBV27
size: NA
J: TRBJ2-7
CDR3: CASSALQGYEQYF
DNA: TGTGCCAGCAGTGCCCTTCAGGGCTACGAGCAGTACTTC